Below, 13 T cell receptor beta chains from the same sample are listed, as sequenced in a study of CXCR3-negative and CXCR3-positive naive CD8 T cells. The libraries of TRB cDNA were prepared using 5' RACE with UMI labels. TCRdb derives one entry per CDR3 protein from the 5' RACE reads, leaving out DNA. The repertoire table contains tens of thousands of distinct CDR3 sequences. The sequenced material came from memory CD8+ T cells from blood. These receptor sequences come from a human donor in good health. Some clones in this sample may be carry-over from other donors' samples.

The chain is built from TRBV2 and TRBJ1-1. From germline, CDR1 is SNHLY and CDR2 FYNNEI. The CDR3 length is 13 residues. CDR3 residues: CASRDSTYTEAFF. Full variable domain (remainder filled in from reference TRBV2 and TRBJ1-1): EPEVTQTPSHQVTQMGQEVILRCVPISNHLYFYWYRQILGQKVEFLVSFYNNEISEKSEIFDDQFSVERPDGSNFTLKIRSTKLEDSAMYFCASRDSTYTEAFFGQGTRLTVV.

The chain links TRBV29-1 to TRBJ2-1; TCRdb designates TRBD1, a call that cannot be tested without DNA. CDR3 size: 17 residues. Germline lookup yields CDR1 SQVTM and CDR2 ANQGSEA. The CDR3 sequence: CSVEDLQGGSSYNEQFF.

This chain uses TRBV4-3 with TRBJ2-7; TCRdb names TRBD1, which stays unverified in the absence of DNA. This CDR3 is built from 14 residues. The germline V gene encodes CDR1 LGHNA and CDR2 YSLEER. CDR3 in amino acids: CASSQDSGVGEQYF.

The chain links TRBV28 to TRBJ2-3. The V gene's germline CDR1 is MDHEN and CDR2 SYDVKM. The CDR3 has 14 residues. This CDR3 is CASSFEAYTDTQYF.

This chain joins TRBV9 and TRBJ2-1; TCRdb gives TRBD1 as the D gene, but with no DNA this cannot be confirmed. The germline V gene has CDR1 SGDLS and CDR2 YYNGEE. The CDR3 runs 13 residues. The CDR3 here is CASSGTGKNEQFF. Full variable domain (remainder filled in from reference TRBV9 and TRBJ2-1): DSGVTQTPKHLITATGQRVTLRCSPRSGDLSVYWYQQSLDQGLQFLIQYYNGEERAKGNILERFSAQQFPDLHSELNLSSLELGDSALYFCASSGTGKNEQFFGPGTRLTVL.

This chain connects TRBV27 to TRBJ1-1. The CDR3 covers 11 residues. Germline V gives CDR1 MNHEY, CDR2 SMNVEV (reference sequence). CDR3 in amino acids: CASGMGTEAFF.

CDR3 residues: CASSYSRNTEAFF. V usage is TRBV6-5 and J usage is TRBJ1-1. Germline CDR1 and CDR2: MNHEY and SVGAGI. The CDR3 runs to 13 residues.

The genes are TRBV19 and TRBJ2-7; TCRdb calls TRBD2, which cannot be checked without DNA. This CDR3 spans 14 amino acids. Germline lookup yields CDR1 LNHDA and CDR2 SQIVND (reference sequence). CDR3 sequence reads: CASSAQGLLYEQYF.

By frequency, this clonotype registers medium-sized. The J gene is TRBJ2-5, the V gene TRBV20-1; TCRdb gives TRBD2 as the D gene, but with no DNA this cannot be confirmed. This CDR3 region has 16 residues. Germline V gene data show CDR1 as DFQATT and CDR2 as SNEGSKA (reference sequence). The CDR3 loop reads CSARGNSGGWRETQYF.

The rearrangement joins TRBV12-5 to TRBJ2-1; TCRdb's assignment of TRBD1 cannot be checked, as there is no DNA. The CDR3 length is 15 residues. From germline, CDR1 is LGHNT and CDR2 FRNRAP. CDR3 amino acids: CASGLRQGPLNEQFF. Using reference TRBV12-5 and TRBJ2-1 for the parts outside the CDR3, the full variable domain is DARVTQTPRHKVTEMGQEVTMRCQPILGHNTVFWYRQTMMQGLELLAYFRNRAPLDDSGMPKDRFSAEMPDATLATLKIQPSEPRDSAVYFCASGLRQGPLNEQFFGPGTRLTVL.

The V and J genes are TRBV7-2 and TRBJ2-7; the D gene TCRdb calls, TRBD1, cannot be checked with no DNA. There are 14 residues in the CDR3. Germline V gives CDR1 SGHTA, CDR2 FQGNSA. CDR3 amino acids: CASRSDRGFYEQYF.

The chain couples TRBV5-6 to TRBJ2-7. The CDR3 covers 14 residues. Germline V gene lookup returns CDR1 SGHDT and CDR2 YYEEEE. The CDR3 loop is CASSLWRSHYEQYF.

The chain employs TRBV15 and TRBJ2-3; TCRdb selects TRBD2, and the lack of DNA leaves this call unchecked. The CDR3 extends over 18 amino acids. Germline V CDR1 and CDR2: LNHNV, YYDKDF (reference sequence). The CDR3 sequence is CATSREVAGGPTTDTQYF.